This T cell receptor beta chain was documented in a study of immune evolution from preneoplasia to lung adenocarcinoma. General study findings and limits: Later-stage lesions seemingly showed higher T cell density and diversity than normal lung.

On this clone itself: Its specificity is not known.

Libraries were prepared by immunoSEQ multiplex PCR; TCRdb keeps only in-frame clonotypes and omits some of them. The table includes 2,500 to 3,500 clones, less than 90% detected once. Trimming shortened V by 2 bases and J by 0 bases, and 12 bases separated the two germline ends. Germline loops: CDR1 SGHRS, CDR2 YFSETQ. This CDR3 contains 15 residues. Patients had resection in Japan or China between the mid-2010s and the late 2010s. Each case's diagnosis was confirmed by two pathologists on H&E. The clonotype originates from a person aged 40 to 50 with lung adenocarcinoma. The sample taken for sequencing was FFPE adjacent normal lung tissue. The chain employs TRBV5-1 and TRBJ2-7; tentative D call: TRBD1 (5 bases). CDR3 loop: CASSLDSTRSYEQYF. As DNA, the CDR3 is TGCGCCAGCAGCTTAGACAGCACGCGCTCCTACGAGCAGTACTTC. Supplemented by reference TRBV5-1 and TRBJ2-7, the full variable domain reads KAGVTQTPRYLIKTRGQQVTLSCSPISGHRSVSWYQQTPGQGLQFLFEYFSETQRNKGNFPGRFSGRQFSNSRSEMNVSTLELGDSALYLCASSLDSTRSYEQYFGPGTRLTVT.